These 2 T cell receptor beta chains originate from one sample sequenced in a study of molecular identifiers for immune sequencing clone quantification. In TCRdb, the PCR reads were re-called with MiXCR into one record per CDR3 protein. Altogether over 300,000 distinct CDR3 sequences are present, 24% being singletons, with the ten largest covering about 0.7%. The sequenced material came from naive CD8+ T cells from blood, with Jurkat cell RNA spiked in. Subset: FACS-sorted CD8+CD4-CCR7+CD45RA+ naive T cells. These receptors were obtained from a human donor in good health. Some libraries in this study had Jurkat cell RNA spiked in.

This chain joins TRBV11-2 and TRBJ1-3; D not certain. Trimming left V 3 bases short and J 2 bases short, with 11 bases between. The CDR3 is 15 amino acids. Germline lookup yields CDR1 SGHAT and CDR2 FQNNGV. The CDR3: CASSFLDGPGNTIYF. DNA for the CDR3: TGTGCCAGCAGCTTTTTGGATGGGCCTGGAAACACCATATATTTT. The full variable domain, in which reference TRBV11-2 and TRBJ1-3 provide the parts outside the CDR3, is EAGVAQSPRYKIIEKRQSVAFWCNPISGHATLYWYQQILGQGPKLLIQFQNNGVVDDSQLPKDRFSAERLKGVDSTLKIQPAKLEDSAVYLCASSFLDGPGNTIYFGEGSWLTVV.

This chain uses TRBV4-1 with TRBJ1-5, with D uncertain. V gave up 3 bases and J gave up 3 bases, with 15 bases separating them. CDR3 size: 16 residues. Germline V CDR1 and CDR2: MGHRA, YSYEKL. The CDR3 here is CASSQTGPGYNQPQHF. DNA of the CDR3: TGCGCCAGCAGCCAGACGGGCCCCGGGTACAATCAGCCCCAGCATTTT.